Each of the 17 T cell receptor beta chains below was sequenced from the same sample in a study of siplizumab effects on memory and regulatory T cells. Responder and stimulator cells in the mixed lymphocyte reaction were cultured together for over 5 days at 37°C. Libraries were prepared by immunoSEQ multiplex PCR; TCRdb keeps only in-frame clonotypes and omits some of them. The sample shows 5,000 to 7,500 clones, roughly 36% of them seen only once. The antigens these receptors bind are not known. The sequenced sample was CFSE-low (dividing) CD8+ T cells sorted from an allogeneic mixed lymphocyte reaction. Receptor source: a human donor in good health; the cells came from an allogeneic mixed lymphocyte reaction.

The chain couples TRBV9 to TRBJ2-7; unclear D gene. Germline V gene data show CDR1 as SGDLS and CDR2 as YYNGEE. V was cut by 4 bases and J by 4 bases, with 15 bases left in between. This CDR3 region has 14 residues. In nucleotides, the CDR3 is TGTGCCAGCAGCAAGGGCGGAGCGCTGTACGAGCAGTACTTC. It translates to CASSKGGALYEQYF.

The chain employs TRBV11-2 and TRBJ1-1; D gene ambiguous. The V gene lost 4 bases and the J gene lost 2 bases, with 14 bases spanning the gap. Germline V gene lookup returns CDR1 SGHAT and CDR2 FQNNGV. The CDR3 contains 15 residues. The CDR3 here is CASSSTLNDNTEAFF. CDR3 nucleotides: TGTGCCAGCAGCTCAACCTTAAACGACAACACTGAAGCTTTCTTT.

By sample fraction, this clone is medium-sized (0.01 to 0.1%). The chain links TRBV27 to TRBJ2-1; 11 bases are shared with TRBD1. V lost 3 bases, J lost 3 bases, and 1 base stayed unmatched. Germline V lookup: CDR1 MNHEY, CDR2 SMNVEV (reference sequence). This CDR3 is 15 amino acids long. CDR3 DNA sequence: TGTGCCAGCAGTTTTGGGACAGGGGGCTACAATGAGCAGTTCTTC. Its translation is CASSFGTGGYNEQFF.

This chain uses TRBV7-8 with TRBJ2-1; no firm D call. Germline assignment: CDR1 SGHVS and CDR2 FQNEAQ. CDR3 length equals 14 residues. V was pared by 1 base and J by 7 bases, with 11 bases between. The CDR3 reads CASSLVLGINEQFF. CDR3 sequence (DNA): TGTGCCAGCAGCTTAGTTCTGGGCATAAATGAGCAGTTCTTC. Drawing the rest from reference TRBV7-8 and TRBJ2-1, the complete variable domain is GAGVSQSPRYKVAKRGQDVALRCDPISGHVSLFWYQQALGQGPEFLTYFQNEAQLDKSGLPSDRFFAERPEGSVSTLKIQRTQQEDSAVYLCASSLVLGINEQFFGPGTRLTVL.

The chain combines TRBV27 with TRBJ2-7; D is unresolved. V lost 1 base to trimming and J lost 2 bases, with 12 bases between them. Per germline, CDR1 MNHEY and CDR2 SMNVEV (reference sequence). The CDR3 contains 15 residues. CDR3 region: CASSLLAGLAYEQYF. DNA of the CDR3: TGTGCCAGCAGTTTATTGGCCGGGCTGGCCTACGAGCAGTACTTC.

The chain's CDR3 is CASSEGILAFF. Written as DNA, the CDR3 is TGCGCCAGCAGTGAGGGGATCCTGGCTTTCTTT. The chain uses TRBV10-1 and TRBJ1-1; D is undetermined. Germline assignment: CDR1 WNHNN and CDR2 SYGVQD (reference sequence). CDR3 length: 11 residues. V was shortened by 2 bases and J by 11 bases, with 9 bases between the two germline ends.

The CDR3 nucleotides are TGTGCCAGCAGCTTAGAACTAGCGGAAGAGACCCAGTACTTC. Translating it yields CASSLELAEETQYF. J is TRBJ2-5 and V is TRBV7-7; 8 bases agree with TRBD2. Germline V gives CDR1 SSHAT, CDR2 FNYEAQ (reference sequence). The CDR3 totals 14 residues. V lost 1 base to trimming and J lost 3 bases; unmatched junction nucleotides: 1.

In nucleotides, the CDR3 is TGTGCCAGCAGCCCGATTCTAGCGGGAATGAGTGAGCAGTTCTTC. It yields the protein CASSPILAGMSEQFF. This rearrangement joins TRBV7-7 to TRBJ2-1, with 9 nucleotides matching TRBD2. The CDR3 loop spans 15 amino acids. Germline CDR1 SSHAT, CDR2 FNYEAQ (reference sequence). With V trimmed by 5 bases and J by 9 bases, 11 bases remained unmatched.

This clone is medium-sized in the sample. The rearrangement uses TRBV7-8 and TRBJ1-4; D call uncertain. The CDR3 is 12 amino acids. The V end was cut by 3 bases, the J end by 13 bases, with 12 bases between. CDR1 is SGHVS and CDR2 is FQNEAQ in the germline V gene. CDR3 amino acids: CASSLGNEGLFF. CDR3 bases: TGTGCCAGCAGCTTGGGGAATGAGGGACTGTTTTTT.

Sample share makes this clone medium-sized (0.01 to 0.1%). The chain joins TRBV7-2 to TRBJ2-4, with 11 nucleotides matching TRBD2. CDR1 and CDR2 (germline): SGHTA, FQGNSA. The CDR3 sequence is 15 residues long. The junction had 6 bases not matched to a gene; V was cut back by 4 bases and J by 7 bases. Here the CDR3 DNA reads TGTGCCAGCAGCTCCCTAGCGGGAGGAGATAACATTCAGTACTTC. Residues: CASSSLAGGDNIQYF.

This clone qualifies as medium-sized. The chain is built from TRBV7-2 and TRBJ1-5, with 8 bases lining up with TRBD1. The CDR3 spans 15 residues. Trimming cost V 4 bases and J 9 bases; bases outside gene matches: 11. The germline CDR1 and CDR2 sequences are SGHTA and FQGNSA. CDR3 nucleotide sequence: TGTGCCAGCAGCTCCGGACAGGGTCTGAAGTTGCCCCAGCATTTT. This translates into CASSSGQGLKLPQHF.

Relative to its sample, this clone is medium-sized. The V and J genes are TRBV7-7 and TRBJ1-4; D gene uncertain. Germline V gives CDR1 SSHAT, CDR2 FNYEAQ (reference sequence). CDR3 length: 15 residues. V was clipped by 3 bases and J by 8 bases, with 16 bases between them. The CDR3 nucleotides are TGTGCCAGCAGCTTGGTTCCCGGAAAGGGCGAAAAACTGTTTTTT. Translation: CASSLVPGKGEKLFF.

V is TRBV4-2 and J is TRBJ2-7; D ambiguous. Looked up from germline, CDR1 is LGHNA and CDR2 is YNFKEQ. Trimming pared 3 bases from V and 6 bases from J, leaving 12 bases between. The CDR3 runs to 13 residues. The CDR3 nucleotides read TGTGCCAGCAGCCACGGAGTGGGCGTCGAGCAGTACTTC. It is translated as CASSHGVGVEQYF.

This clone appeared a few times. The chain carries TRBV11-3 and TRBJ2-5; no clear D. The CDR3 totals 17 residues. From germline, CDR1 is SGHNT and CDR2 YENEEA. Trimming removed 0 bases at V and 4 bases at J, with 18 bases between. Written as DNA, the CDR3 is TGTGCCAGCAGCTTAGATTCAGGCAGGTCCGTCTTAGAGACCCAGTACTTC. It specifies CASSLDSGRSVLETQYF. Filled out from reference TRBV11-3 and TRBJ2-5, the complete variable domain reads EAGVVQSPRYKIIEKKQPVAFWCNPISGHNTLYWYLQNLGQGPELLIRYENEEAVDDSQLPKDRFSAERLKGVDSTLKIQPAELGDSAVYLCASSLDSGRSVLETQYFGPGTRLLVL.

With regard to this clone: This may be a read error, as it is one base from a much larger clone. The chain uses TRBV7-3 and TRBJ1-2, with 7 bases fitting TRBD1. V lost 8 bases, J lost 7 bases, and 13 bases stayed unmatched. CDR1 is SGHTA, CDR2 FQGTGA, per germline. The length of the CDR3 is 14 residues. CDR3 bases: TGTGCCAGCGGCCAAGCCCCGACAGGGTTTGGCTACACCTTC. It codes for CASGQAPTGFGYTF. Full variable domain (outside the CDR3, taken from reference TRBV7-3 and TRBJ1-2): GAGVSQTPSNKVTEKGKYVELRCDPISGHTALYWYRQSLGQGPEFLIYFQGTGAADDSGLPNDRFFAVRPEGSVSTLKIQRTERGDSAVYLCASGQAPTGFGYTFGSGTRLTVV.

V is TRBV6-1 and J is TRBJ2-1; the match to TRBD1 covers 8 bases. The germline V gene has CDR1 MNHNS and CDR2 SASEGT. Trimming at V came to 8 bases and at J to 7 bases, leaving 7 bases not matched to a gene. The CDR3 extends over 13 amino acids. CDR3: CASRLGTGNEQFF. The CDR3 bases are TGTGCCAGCCGCTTAGGGACAGGTAATGAGCAGTTCTTC.

The CDR3 DNA sequence: TGCGCCAGCAGCTTGGAACTAGCGTGGAATGAGCAGTTCTTC. It codes for CASSLELAWNEQFF. This rearrangement joins TRBV5-1 to TRBJ2-1; 7 nucleotides agree with TRBD2. CDR3 length equals 14 residues. Germline CDR1 and CDR2: SGHRS and YFSETQ. J gave up 7 bases and V 0 bases, and 4 bases lay outside the gene matches.